The clone carrying this TCR beta chain was seen repeatedly, ten times or more. The antigen is undetermined. The data belong to a study of CD8 T cells in ankylosing spondylitis. This CDR3 region has 13 residues. The V gene lost 6 bases and the J gene lost 9 bases, with 18 bases spanning the gap. Germline-derived CDR1 and CDR2 are SQVTM and ANQGSEA. In making TCR beta libraries, quantitative 5'-RACE with molecular barcodes was used. Using its own MiXCR run on the 5' RACE reads, TCRdb lists one record per CDR3 protein. Seen here are some 270,000 distinct CDR3 sequences, approximately 20% observed once, and the top ten hold around 33%. Study conclusions and caveats: Enrichment of disease-linked clones was reportedly significant in matched ankylosing spondylitis synovial fluid. The disease-linked clones had a CD8+ phenotype and low blood frequencies.

What was sequenced was blood, either unsorted or a sorted T cell fraction (not recorded which). The origin of this receptor is a male donor with ankylosing spondylitis or in good health (not recorded which). The V call is TRBV29-1, the J call TRBJ2-1, with D possibly being TRBD2 (7 bases). The CDR3 DNA is TGCAGCGTGAGGGGGGGAGGGCCTGGTGAGCAGTTCTTC. Protein sequence: CSVRGGGPGEQFF.